The 23 T cell receptor beta chains presented below share a single source sample, sequenced in a study of CD8 T cells in ankylosing spondylitis. TCRdb reprocessed the 5' RACE reads via MiXCR and lists one record per CDR3 protein. This table has under 300,000 distinct CDR3 sequences, roughly a tenth appearing once. Sequenced input: blood, either unsorted or a sorted T cell fraction (not recorded which). The origin of the receptors is a male donor with ankylosing spondylitis or in good health (not recorded which).

This clonotype was detected many times. This chain joins TRBV20-1 and TRBJ2-7, with D hard to call. CDR1 is DFQATT and CDR2 is SNEGSKA in the germline V gene (reference sequence). This CDR3 is 13 amino acids long. The ends were cut back, 5 bases at V and 2 bases at J, with 13 bases in the middle. The CDR3 DNA sequence: TGCAGTGCTGTAAGTAAGCCCGCCTACGAGCAGTACTTC. Translated: CSAVSKPAYEQYF.

This clonotype occurred a few times. This chain joins TRBV5-1 and TRBJ2-5; TRBD2 agrees at 11 bases. V dropped 2 bases and J dropped 1; count of bases not matched to a gene: 4. There are 16 residues in the CDR3. CDR1 and CDR2 from the germline V gene are SGHRS and YFSETQ. The CDR3 loop is CASSFGLAGAQETQYF. CDR3 bases: TGCGCCAGCAGCTTCGGACTAGCGGGCGCCCAAGAGACCCAGTACTTC.

This clonotype was observed at least ten times. The chain carries TRBV29-1 and TRBJ2-7; unclear D gene. The CDR3 is 13 residues long. Germline values: CDR1 SQVTM, CDR2 ANQGSEA. The germline V and J ends were trimmed by 5 bases and 0 bases, with 11 bases remaining between them. The CDR3 reads CSVLVTSSYEQYF. CDR3 nucleotides: TGCAGCGTTCTCGTGACCAGCTCCTACGAGCAGTACTTC.

A remark on this clonotype: At one of its ends the junction is not consistent with the germline gene, which may arise from a read error. The V call is TRBV3-1, the J call TRBJ2-3; TRBD2 agrees at 7 bases. The CDR3 runs to 13 residues. Germline V CDR1 and CDR2: LGHDT, YNNKEL (reference sequence). The CDR3, as DNA: TGTGCCTGCAGCCAAGCGGGGTACGATACGCAGTATTTT. Amino acid sequence: CACSQAGYDTQYF.

This clonotype was counted many times. The chain recombines TRBV20-1 with TRBJ2-7; D not resolved. Per the germline V gene, CDR1 is DFQATT and CDR2 is SNEGSKA (reference sequence). V lost 5 bases, J lost 1 base, and 6 bases lay in between. The CDR3 runs 11 residues. In DNA form, the CDR3 reads TGCAGTGCTCCTCAGTCCTACGAGCAGTACTTC. It is translated as CSAPQSYEQYF.

In its sample, this clonotype was seen many times. The CDR3 protein is CASSEGGQLSTDTQYF. DNA of the CDR3: TGTGCCAGCAGTGAAGGGGGCCAACTATCCACAGATACGCAGTATTTT. This sequence joins TRBV2 and TRBJ2-3, with D possibly TRBD1 on 5 matching bases. This CDR3 region has 16 residues. V was shortened by 1 base and J by 2 bases, with 13 bases between the two germline ends. The V gene's germline CDR1 is SNHLY and CDR2 FYNNEI. Together with reference TRBV2 and TRBJ2-3, the CDR3 gives the full variable domain: EPEVTQTPSHQVTQMGQEVILRCVPISNHLYFYWYRQILGQKVEFLVSFYNNEISEKSEIFDDQFSVERPDGSNFTLKIRSTKLEDSAMYFCASSEGGQLSTDTQYFGPGTRLTVL.

This clonotype has ten or more counts. The chain carries TRBV29-1 and TRBJ2-1, with TRBD2 matching over 9 bases. The CDR3 is 13 amino acids. Germline CDR1 and CDR2: SQVTM and ANQGSEA. The ends lost 2 bases at V and 15 bases at J; junction bases unmatched: 11. The CDR3 reads CSVELAGDLRVFF. Written as DNA, the CDR3 is TGCAGCGTTGAATTAGCGGGAGATCTAAGGGTGTTCTTC.

On this clonotype itself: One base away lies a much larger clone, so this may be a sequencing read error. The chain uses TRBV7-9 and TRBJ2-3; 9 nucleotides agree with TRBD2. Germline V CDR1 and CDR2: SEHNR, FQNEAQ (reference sequence). This CDR3 comprises 15 residues. The CDR3 nucleotides are TGTGCCAGCAGCTTAGAACTAGCGGGCACAGATATGCAGTATTTT. Residues: CASSLELAGTDMQYF.

This clonotype was seen many times. The gene calls are TRBV4-1 and TRBJ2-1, with 7 bases identical to TRBD2. Trimming removed 3 bases from V and 3 bases from J; junction bases left unmatched: 5. Germline CDR1 reads MGHRA; CDR2 reads YSYEKL. This CDR3 spans 15 amino acids. The CDR3 region has the DNA TGCGCCAGCAGCCAGGGGCTAGCGGACTACAATGAGCAGTTCTTC. Amino acid sequence: CASSQGLADYNEQFF.

This clonotype has at least ten counts. The rearrangement uses TRBV10-3 and TRBJ1-6; no reliable D call. CDR1 is ENHRY, CDR2 SYGVKD, per germline. The length of the CDR3 is 13 residues. The V end was cut by 10 bases, the J end by 9 bases, with 16 bases between. In DNA, the CDR3 is TGTGCCACAATAGCAGGATCCACTTCACCCCTCCACTTT. Its protein product is CATIAGSTSPLHF.

This clonotype was seen repeatedly, ten times or more. The rearrangement uses TRBV20-1 and TRBJ1-2; TRBD1 might be the D (5 bases). The V end was cut by 1 base, the J end by 7 bases, with 10 bases between. Germline-derived CDR1 and CDR2 are DFQATT and SNEGSKA (reference sequence). The CDR3 is 12 amino acids. The chain's CDR3 is CSARVPGGGYTF. CDR3 coding DNA: TGCAGTGCTAGAGTGCCGGGGGGTGGCTACACCTTC.

This clonotype was counted a few times. The V gene is TRBV3-1, the J gene TRBJ1-2; D is ambiguous. Germline CDR1 and CDR2: LGHDT and YNNKEL (reference sequence). This CDR3 region has 12 residues. Trimming shortened V by 1 base and J by 4 bases, and 4 bases separated the two germline ends. CDR3 region: CASSQATYGYTF. In DNA, the CDR3 is TGTGCCAGCAGCCAAGCCACCTATGGCTACACCTTC.

This clonotype has a count of ten or more. The chain joins TRBV5-4 to TRBJ2-5; D is unclear. CDR3 length equals 13 residues. The V gene's germline CDR1 is SGHNT and CDR2 YYREEE (reference sequence). Trimming left V 1 base short and J 2 bases short, with 6 bases between. In DNA, the CDR3 is TGTGCCAGCAGCTTGTGGTCACAAGAGACCCAGTACTTC. This encodes CASSLWSQETQYF.

This clonotype was picked up many times. DNA for the CDR3: TGTGCCTGGCAACCGGGAACAAATGAGCAGTTCTTC. Translation: CAWQPGTNEQFF. The V call is TRBV30, the J call TRBJ2-1, with a possible D match to TRBD2 (5 bases). CDR1 is GTSNPN and CDR2 is SVGIG in the germline V gene (reference sequence). V dropped 5 bases and J dropped 7 bases, with 12 bases sitting between them. The CDR3 is 12 amino acids.

This clonotype was counted ten times or more. J is TRBJ1-2 and V is TRBV25-1; no clear D. The germline V gene has CDR1 MGHDK and CDR2 SYGVNS. This CDR3 comprises 15 residues. V was cut by 1 base and J by 3 bases, with 12 bases left in between. CDR3 protein: CASSESRVRDYGYTF. CDR3 nucleotides: TGTGCCAGCAGTGAATCGCGGGTGAGGGACTATGGCTACACCTTC.

The V gene is TRBV19, the J gene TRBJ2-3; 9 nucleotides match TRBD2. With V trimmed by 8 bases and J by 4 bases, 10 bases remained unmatched. The CDR3 extends over 15 amino acids. Looked up from germline, CDR1 is LNHDA and CDR2 is SQIVND (reference sequence). CDR3 in amino acids: CASREGGRASDTQYF. CDR3 nucleotide sequence: TGTGCCAGTCGGGAGGGCGGGAGGGCCTCAGATACGCAGTATTTT.

The V and J genes are TRBV3-1 and TRBJ2-2; no clear D. This CDR3 has 13 amino acids. The V gene lost 5 bases and the J gene lost 3 bases, with 7 bases spanning the gap. Germline lookup yields CDR1 LGHDT and CDR2 YNNKEL (reference sequence). DNA of the CDR3: TGTGCCAGCAGCGCTCATGACACCGGGGAGCTGTTTTTT. As protein: CASSAHDTGELFF.

The CDR3 DNA follows: TGCGCCAGCAGCTTGGTTCCAGGGCAGAACACTGAAGCTTTCTTT. Its translation is CASSLVPGQNTEAFF. This chain uses TRBV5-1 with TRBJ1-1; weak D call: TRBD1 (5 bases). In germline, CDR1 is SGHRS, CDR2 YFSETQ. The V end lost 0 bases, the J end lost 1 base, and 10 bases lay between the germline ends. This CDR3 spans 15 amino acids.

This clonotype occurred once. The V call is TRBV6-5, the J call TRBJ1-5; the D gene is possibly TRBD1 (5 bases). The length of the CDR3 is 16 residues. V dropped 0 bases and J dropped 2 bases, with 11 bases sitting between them. Germline CDR1 and CDR2: MNHEY and SVGAGI. CDR3 residues: CASSYSVRDRNQPQHF. Written as DNA, the CDR3 is TGTGCCAGCAGTTACTCAGTCAGGGATCGCAATCAGCCCCAGCATTTT.

This clonotype was observed at least ten times. The rearrangement links TRBV19 to TRBJ1-5, with 7 bases aligning to TRBD1. CDR3 size: 15 residues. Trimming at V came to 2 bases and at J to 2 bases, leaving 3 bases not matched to a gene. Germline CDR1 LNHDA, CDR2 SQIVND (reference sequence). CDR3 DNA sequence: TGTGCCAGTAGTATAAGAGGGGGCGGCAATCAGCCCCAGCATTTT. Translated: CASSIRGGGNQPQHF.

The chain links TRBV10-3 to TRBJ2-5; D perhaps matches TRBD1 (6 bases). The germline CDR1 and CDR2 sequences are ENHRY and SYGVKD. V was pared by 10 bases and J by 4 bases, with 16 bases between. This CDR3 has 13 amino acids. The CDR3 DNA follows: TGTGCCACCCGGACAGAAGTACCAGAGACCCAGTACTTC. It encodes CATRTEVPETQYF.

This clonotype has ten or more counts. The chain joins TRBV28 to TRBJ1-2, with 8 bases fitting TRBD1. The V and J ends lost 5 bases and 5 bases, in that order; junction bases with no gene match: 10. Germline V gene sequence: CDR1 MDHEN, CDR2 SYDVKM. The CDR3 consists of 15 residues. CDR3 sequence: CASSPSGQGGYGYTF. DNA for the CDR3: TGTGCCAGCAGTCCATCCGGACAGGGAGGTTATGGCTACACCTTC.

This clonotype was observed a handful of times. This chain connects TRBV7-2 to TRBJ2-3; D perhaps matches TRBD1 (5 bases). This CDR3 has 13 amino acids. CDR1 SGHTA and CDR2 FQGNSA come from the germline V gene. V was pared by 6 bases and J by 2 bases, with 9 bases between. CDR3 protein: CASRIRVTDTQYF. CDR3 bases: TGTGCCAGCAGAATCAGGGTCACAGATACGCAGTATTTT.